This TCR beta chain is drawn from a study of blood T cell repertoires in COVID-19. Study information: Italy, Spain and the United States were the sources of the convalescent and acute COVID-19 samples.

In the authors' methods: Nucleated cell counts were estimated from reference gene primer amplification. TCRdb's table, derived via immunoSEQ multiplex PCR, lists solely in-frame clones and lacks some. V, J and clone size are taken as reported in that table, and D and trimming were inferred from the DNA itself. The data contain about 210,000 clones, about 85% of them singletons. This CDR3 spans 16 amino acids. J lost 6 bases, V lost 5 bases, and 11 bases had no gene match. Per germline, CDR1 SEHNR and CDR2 FQNEAQ (reference sequence). The V gene is TRBV7-9, the J gene TRBJ1-1, with 11 nucleotides matching TRBD1. The sample taken for sequencing was peripheral blood. The TCR comes from a man in his forties or fifties with acute or convalescent COVID-19. The CDR3 bases are TGTGCCAGCAGCGCCCGGGACAGGGGGGGGAGGCCTGAAGCTTTCTTT. Translated, it gives CASSARDRGGRPEAFF.